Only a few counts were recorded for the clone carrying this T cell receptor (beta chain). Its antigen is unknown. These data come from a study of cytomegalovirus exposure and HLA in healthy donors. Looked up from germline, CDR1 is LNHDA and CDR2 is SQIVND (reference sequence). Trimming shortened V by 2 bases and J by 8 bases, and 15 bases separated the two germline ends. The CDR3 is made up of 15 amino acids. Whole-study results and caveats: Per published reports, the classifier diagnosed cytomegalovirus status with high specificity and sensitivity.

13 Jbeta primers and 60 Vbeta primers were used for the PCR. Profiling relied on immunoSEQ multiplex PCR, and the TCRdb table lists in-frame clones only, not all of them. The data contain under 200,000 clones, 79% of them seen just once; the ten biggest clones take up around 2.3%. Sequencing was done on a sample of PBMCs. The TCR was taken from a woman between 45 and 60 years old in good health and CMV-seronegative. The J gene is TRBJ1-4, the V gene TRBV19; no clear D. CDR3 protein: CASSISPTTEEKLFF. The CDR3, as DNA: TGTGCCAGTAGTATATCCCCGACAACGGAAGAAAAACTGTTTTTT.